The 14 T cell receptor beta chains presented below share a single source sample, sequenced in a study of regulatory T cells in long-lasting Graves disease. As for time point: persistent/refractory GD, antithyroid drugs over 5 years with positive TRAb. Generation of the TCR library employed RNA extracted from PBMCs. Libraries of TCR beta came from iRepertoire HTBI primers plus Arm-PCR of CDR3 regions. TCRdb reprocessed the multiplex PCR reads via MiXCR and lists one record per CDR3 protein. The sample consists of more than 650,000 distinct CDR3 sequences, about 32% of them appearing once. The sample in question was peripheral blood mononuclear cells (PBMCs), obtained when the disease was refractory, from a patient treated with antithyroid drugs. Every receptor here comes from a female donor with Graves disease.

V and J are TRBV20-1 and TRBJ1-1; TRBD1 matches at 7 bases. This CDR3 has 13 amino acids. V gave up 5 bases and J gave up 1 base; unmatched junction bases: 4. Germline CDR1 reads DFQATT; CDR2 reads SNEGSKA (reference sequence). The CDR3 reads CSARTGPNTEAFF. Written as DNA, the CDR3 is TGCAGTGCTCGGACAGGTCCGAACACTGAAGCTTTCTTT.

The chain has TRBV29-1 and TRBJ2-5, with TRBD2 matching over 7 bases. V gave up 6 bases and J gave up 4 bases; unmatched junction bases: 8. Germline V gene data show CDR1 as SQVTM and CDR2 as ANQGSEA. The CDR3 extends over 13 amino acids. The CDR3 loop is CSVALAAGETQYF. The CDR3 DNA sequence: TGCAGCGTCGCTCTAGCGGCGGGAGAGACCCAGTACTTC.

The CDR3 DNA is TGTGCCAGCAGTCGTCAGCCCCAGCATTTT. Translation gives CASSRQPQHF. The chain recombines TRBV28 with TRBJ1-5; D unclear. V lost 5 bases to trimming and J lost 6 bases, with 2 bases between them. CDR3 size: 10 residues. The germline gives CDR1 MDHEN, CDR2 SYDVKM.

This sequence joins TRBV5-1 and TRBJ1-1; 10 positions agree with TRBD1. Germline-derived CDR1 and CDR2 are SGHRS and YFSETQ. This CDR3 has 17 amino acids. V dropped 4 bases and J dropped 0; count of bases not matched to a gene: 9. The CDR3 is CASSHRDRGGMNTEAFF. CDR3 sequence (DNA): TGCGCCAGCAGCCACCGGGACAGGGGAGGAATGAACACTGAAGCTTTCTTT. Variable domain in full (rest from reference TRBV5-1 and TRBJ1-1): KAGVTQTPRYLIKTRGQQVTLSCSPISGHRSVSWYQQTPGQGLQFLFEYFSETQRNKGNFPGRFSGRQFSNSRSEMNVSTLELGDSALYLCASSHRDRGGMNTEAFFGQGTRLTVV.

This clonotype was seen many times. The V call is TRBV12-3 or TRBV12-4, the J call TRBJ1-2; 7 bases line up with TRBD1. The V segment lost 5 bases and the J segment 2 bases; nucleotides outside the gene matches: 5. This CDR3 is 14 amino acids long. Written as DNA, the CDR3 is TGTGCCAGCAGTCTGGGACAGCTAAACTATGGCTACACCTTC. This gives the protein CASSLGQLNYGYTF.

The CDR3 spells CASSWQGAGYGYTF. The CDR3 nucleotides read TGTGCCAGCAGCTGGCAGGGGGCGGGATATGGCTACACCTTC. This chain connects TRBV13 to TRBJ1-2; 8 positions match TRBD1. The V gene's germline CDR1 is PRHDT and CDR2 FYEKMQ (reference sequence). Losses at the gene ends were 4 bases for V and 5 bases for J; bases not matched to a gene: 6. The CDR3 sequence is 14 residues long.

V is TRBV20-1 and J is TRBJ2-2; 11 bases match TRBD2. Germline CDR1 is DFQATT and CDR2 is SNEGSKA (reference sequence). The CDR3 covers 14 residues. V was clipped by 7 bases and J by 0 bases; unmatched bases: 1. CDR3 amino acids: CSVSGRANTGELFF. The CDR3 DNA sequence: TGCAGTGTTAGCGGGAGGGCGAACACCGGGGAGCTGTTTTTT.

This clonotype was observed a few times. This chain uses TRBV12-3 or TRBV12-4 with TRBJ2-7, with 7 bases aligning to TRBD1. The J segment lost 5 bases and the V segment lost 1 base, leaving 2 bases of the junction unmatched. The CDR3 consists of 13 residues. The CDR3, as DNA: TGTGCCAGCAGTTTAGTAGGGGGCAACGAGCAGTACTTC. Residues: CASSLVGGNEQYF.

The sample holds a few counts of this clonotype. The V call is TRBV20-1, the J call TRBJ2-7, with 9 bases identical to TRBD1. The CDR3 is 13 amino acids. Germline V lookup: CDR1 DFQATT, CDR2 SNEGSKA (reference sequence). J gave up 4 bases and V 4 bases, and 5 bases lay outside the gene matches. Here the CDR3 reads CSATDRGRYEQYF. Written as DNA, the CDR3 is TGCAGTGCTACGGACAGGGGTCGGTACGAGCAGTACTTC.

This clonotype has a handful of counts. The CDR3: CASSLSGGGQPQHF. The CDR3 DNA reads as TGTGCCAGCAGTTTATCGGGTGGCGGTCAGCCCCAGCATTTT. The V call is TRBV28, the J call TRBJ1-5; D remains ambiguous. The germline V gene encodes CDR1 MDHEN and CDR2 SYDVKM. This CDR3 region has 14 residues. With 1 base removed from V and 6 bases from J, the gap between germline ends came to 10 bases.

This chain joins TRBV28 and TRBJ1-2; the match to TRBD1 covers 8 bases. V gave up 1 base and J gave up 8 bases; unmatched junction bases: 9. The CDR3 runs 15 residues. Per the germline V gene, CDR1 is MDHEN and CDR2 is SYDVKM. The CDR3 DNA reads TGTGCCAGCAGTTTATCCCCCGACAGGGGCCAGGGCTACACCTTC. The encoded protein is CASSLSPDRGQGYTF.

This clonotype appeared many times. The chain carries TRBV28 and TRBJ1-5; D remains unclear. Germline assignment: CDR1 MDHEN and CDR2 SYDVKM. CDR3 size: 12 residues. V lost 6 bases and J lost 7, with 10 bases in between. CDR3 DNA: TGTGCCAGCAGGGATCCGGCCCAGCCCCAGCATTTT. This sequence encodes CASRDPAQPQHF.

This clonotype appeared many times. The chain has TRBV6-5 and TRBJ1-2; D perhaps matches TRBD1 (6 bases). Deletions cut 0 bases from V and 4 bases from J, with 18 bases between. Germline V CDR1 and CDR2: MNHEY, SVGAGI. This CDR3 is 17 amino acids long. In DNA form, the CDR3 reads TGTGCCAGCAGTTACTCTCCCACCGGGACACCAGTCTATGGCTACACCTTC. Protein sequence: CASSYSPTGTPVYGYTF.

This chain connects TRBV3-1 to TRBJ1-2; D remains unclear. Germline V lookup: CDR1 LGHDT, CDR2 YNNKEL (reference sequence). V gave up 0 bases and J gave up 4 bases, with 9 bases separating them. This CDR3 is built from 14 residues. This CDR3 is CASSQDSLGYGYTF. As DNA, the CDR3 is TGTGCCAGCAGCCAAGACAGCTTGGGCTATGGCTACACCTTC. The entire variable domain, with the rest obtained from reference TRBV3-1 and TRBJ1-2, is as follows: DTAVSQTPKYLVTQMGNDKSIKCEQNLGHDTMYWYKQDSKKFLKIMFSYNNKELIINETVPNRFSPKSPDKAHLNLHINSLELGDSAVYFCASSQDSLGYGYTFGSGTRLTVV.